The source of this T cell receptor (beta chain) is a study of a mutant IDH1 vaccine in newly diagnosed glioma. Looking at the study overall: Eight vaccinations went to patients in weeks 1, 3, 5, 7, 11, 15, 19, 23. Findings and limits, study-wide: Vaccine-induced responses were seen in less than 95% of patients, spanning several MHC alleles.

Indicated time point: week 23, last vaccination. A single vaccine dose contained 300 ug of mutant IDH1 20-mer peptide, and topical imiquimod was used with it. As for this clone: Its antigen is currently unknown.

This CDR3 comprises 15 residues. CDR1 is LNHDA and CDR2 is SQIVND in the germline V gene (reference sequence). After removal of 10 bases from V and 2 bases from J, the junction contained 8 bases not matched to a gene. Sequenced by immunoSEQ multiplex PCR; TCRdb stores in-frame clones only, minus some. The table lists approximately 11,000 clones, around 88% of them singletons. The chain recombines TRBV19 with TRBJ2-1; TRBD2 matches 10 bases. Sample: PBMCs, taken from a glioma patient whose treatment included an IDH1 peptide vaccine. This TCR came from a woman between 40 and 55 years old with glioma. Some clones in this sample may be carry-over from other donors' samples. The chain's CDR3 is CATATSGLAYNEQFF. The DNA for the CDR3 is TGTGCCACCGCGACTAGCGGGTTAGCCTACAATGAGCAGTTCTTC.